This paragraph covers one T cell receptor beta chain sequence. Under the authors' procedure: Estimates of nucleated cell counts were drawn from the amplification of reference gene primers. Method: immunoSEQ multiplex PCR; TCRdb's copy keeps in-frame clones and lacks some. D and trimming were read from the DNA, whereas the V and J calls and clone size are those reported in that table. In the table there are over 120,000 clones, 84% of which are singletons. The data are from a study of blood T cell repertoires in COVID-19. At the level of the study: Spain, Italy and the United States supplied samples that represented acute and convalescent COVID-19.

In germline, CDR1 is MNHNY, CDR2 SVGAGI (reference sequence). The length of the CDR3 is 14 residues. Trimming took 4 bases from V and 9 from J; bases not matched to a gene: 9. The sequenced material came from peripheral blood. The chain employs TRBV6-6 and TRBJ1-5; 7 nucleotides agree with TRBD1. The TCR comes from a human donor in a cohort sampled during active COVID-19. The CDR3 sequence is CASSFGQASLPQHF. In DNA form, the CDR3 reads TGTGCCAGCAGTTTTGGACAGGCTTCTTTGCCCCAGCATTTT.